This T cell receptor (beta chain) was obtained from a study of cytomegalovirus exposure and HLA in healthy donors. Use of 60 Vbeta and 13 Jbeta primers characterized the PCR. Profiling relied on immunoSEQ multiplex PCR, and the TCRdb table lists in-frame clones only, not all of them. The data contain roughly 100,000 clones, over 75% of them singletons. This clone was seen more than once but under ten times. What was sequenced was PBMCs. The clonotype originates from a man aged 55 to 70 in good health and CMV-seronegative.

CDR3 DNA: TGTGCCTGGACCCCCGGAGTCGGTGGGGGCTACACCTTC. It encodes CAWTPGVGGGYTF. V is TRBV30 and J is TRBJ1-2; D gene unclear. The CDR3 contains 13 residues. The germline V gene encodes CDR1 GTSNPN and CDR2 SVGIG (reference sequence). V was trimmed by 4 bases and J by 8 bases, leaving 17 bases between them.